A selection of T cell receptor beta chains follows, all from one sample in a study of chemoradiotherapy in HPV16-positive cancers. Here immunoSEQ multiplex PCR was the method, and the copy in TCRdb shows in-frame clones only, minus some. The table shows 22,000 or so clones, with around 90% occurring only once. Sequenced material: blood, taken from a patient who underwent chemoradiotherapy. Receptors originate from a human donor with HPV-associated anogenital cancer. The CDR3 runs from the conserved cysteine through the conserved F or W. A D gene is named only where the DNA matches it firmly. Size is stated for part of the rows, as once, few or many counts, or as a class when the clone is expanded.

D gene,clone size,J gene,V gene,CDR3 protein,CDR3 DNA
NA,NA,TRBJ2-5,TRBV5-4,CASSLRGPRQETQYF,TGTGCCAGCAGCTTGCGGGGGCCGCGCCAAGAGACCCAGTACTTC
NA,few,TRBJ1-2,TRBV25-1,CASSEGEANYGYTF,TGTGCCAGCAGTGAAGGGGAGGCGAACTATGGCTACACCTTC
TRBD1,NA,TRBJ1-1,TRBV15,CATSREGRTGGFGIEAFF,TGTGCCACCAGCAGAGAGGGAAGGACAGGGGGCTTTGGTATTGAAGCTTTCTTT
TRBD1,NA,TRBJ1-5,TRBV2,CASVVGTGGSQPQHF,TGTGCCAGCGTCGTAGGGACAGGGGGCTCTCAGCCCCAGCATTTT
NA,NA,TRBJ1-1,TRBV7-9,CASSWGGTVNTEAFF,TGTGCCAGCAGCTGGGGCGGGACCGTTAACACTGAAGCTTTCTTT
NA,NA,TRBJ2-3,TRBV5-4,CASTQRSGSTDTQYF,TGTGCCAGCACCCAACGTTCAGGGTCGACAGATACGCAGTATTTT
NA,NA,TRBJ2-2,TRBV5-1,CASSPGAPNTGELFF,TGCGCCAGCAGCCCAGGGGCCCCGAACACCGGGGAGCTGTTTTTT
NA,NA,TRBJ1-5,TRBV5-6,CASSLDARGNQPQHF,TGTGCCAGCAGCTTAGATGCCAGGGGCAATCAGCCCCAGCATTTT
NA,NA,TRBJ2-5,TRBV7-9,CASSTRTEGETQYF,TGTGCCAGCAGCACAAGGACGGAGGGCGAGACCCAGTACTTC
NA,NA,TRBJ2-2,TRBV5-6,CASSLYSGQNGELFF,TGTGCCAGCAGCTTGTACTCCGGTCAGAACGGGGAGCTGTTTTTT
NA,NA,TRBJ2-6,TRBV5-1,CASSFSGSGANVLTF,TGCGCCAGCAGCTTCAGCGGATCTGGGGCCAACGTCCTGACTTTC
TRBD2,NA,TRBJ2-1,TRBV5-4,CASSLLAGGSNEQFF,TGTGCCAGCAGCTTACTAGCGGGGGGGTCCAATGAGCAGTTCTTC
TRBD1,NA,TRBJ1-2,TRBV2,CASSPGTANYGYTF,TGTGCCAGCAGTCCAGGGACAGCTAACTATGGCTACACCTTC
TRBD1,NA,TRBJ1-2,TRBV19,CATSEGQGTGHTF,TGTGCCACCTCTGAGGGCCAGGGGACAGGGCACACCTTC
TRBD1,NA,TRBJ2-3,TRBV19,CASSGGTGTGASTDTQYF,TGTGCCAGTAGTGGAGGGACTGGGACAGGGGCAAGCACAGATACGCAGTATTTT
TRBD2,NA,TRBJ2-5,TRBV6-5,CATGAGDSETQYF,TGTGCCACTGGGGCGGGGGACTCTGAGACCCAGTACTTC
NA,NA,TRBJ2-3,TRBV7-8,CASSLTDSRTDTQYF,TGTGCCAGCAGCTTAACGGACTCCCGCACAGATACGCAGTATTTT
NA,NA,TRBJ1-2,TRBV6-6,CASSYSTRWDYGYTF,TGTGCCAGCAGTTACTCGACAAGGTGGGACTATGGCTACACCTTC
NA,NA,TRBJ2-5,TRBV20-1,CSAAYQETQYF,TGCAGTGCCGCGTACCAAGAGACCCAGTACTTC
NA,NA,TRBJ2-1,TRBV11-3,CASSLESNNEQFF,TGTGCCAGCAGCTTAGAATCAAACAATGAGCAGTTCTTC
NA,NA,TRBJ1-3,TRBV7-3,CASSLGGDHSGNTIYF,TGTGCCAGCAGCTTAGGGGGGGACCACTCTGGAAACACCATATATTTT
NA,NA,TRBJ1-1,TRBV5-1,CASSPGRGDSTGAFF,TGCGCCAGCAGCCCTGGGAGGGGGGACTCCACCGGAGCTTTCTTT
NA,NA,TRBJ2-2,TRBV5-1,CASSYLGRTGELFF,TGCGCCAGCAGCTACCTAGGCCGGACCGGGGAGCTGTTTTTT
NA,NA,TRBJ2-1,TRBV11-3,CASSLDEAGYNEQFF,TGTGCCAGCAGCTTAGACGAGGCAGGGTACAATGAGCAGTTCTTC
TRBD1,NA,TRBJ1-4,TRBV11-2,CASRDQGAGEKLFF,TGTGCCAGCAGGGATCAGGGGGCAGGAGAAAAACTGTTTTTT
NA,NA,TRBJ1-2,TRBV10-3,CAISEPNFSGETGGYTF,TGTGCCATCAGTGAGCCGAATTTTTCGGGGGAAACGGGGGGCTACACCTTC
NA,NA,TRBJ2-3,TRBV9,CASSPRTSVDTQYF,TGTGCCAGCAGCCCCCGGACTTCGGTGGATACGCAGTATTTT
NA,NA,TRBJ1-6,TRBV15,CATSRISMGNSPLHF,TGTGCCACCAGCAGAATCTCCATGGGGAATTCACCCCTCCACTTT
NA,medium-sized,TRBJ1-1,TRBV5-6,CASSLRGTEAFF,TGTGCCAGCAGCTTGCGTGGTACTGAAGCTTTCTTT
TRBD1,NA,TRBJ1-2,TRBV4-1,CASSQDPGGALHRYGYTF,TGCGCCAGCAGCCAAGACCCAGGGGGCGCTCTTCACCGCTATGGCTACACCTTC
NA,NA,TRBJ1-1,TRBV27,CASSPDSRGLMNTEAFF,TGTGCCAGCAGCCCCGATTCACGTGGGTTGATGAACACTGAAGCTTTCTTT
NA,NA,TRBJ1-3,TRBV28,CASSSTDKIGNTIYF,TGTGCCAGCAGCTCTACTGACAAAATTGGAAACACCATATATTTT
TRBD2,NA,TRBJ2-3,TRBV7-6,CASSLGLAGGQGTDTQYF,TGTGCCAGCAGCTTGGGACTAGCGGGGGGGCAGGGCACAGATACGCAGTATTTT
NA,NA,TRBJ1-1,TRBV7-3,CASSLTLPGTNTEAFF,TGTGCCAGCAGCTTAACGTTACCGGGTACGAACACTGAAGCTTTCTTT
NA,NA,TRBJ2-3,TRBV9,CASSVGTISTDTQYF,TGTGCCAGCAGCGTAGGGACCATAAGCACAGATACGCAGTATTTT
NA,NA,TRBJ2-4,TRBV5-5,CASSLAGRMGKNIQYF,TGTGCCAGCAGCTTGGCCGGGCGCATGGGTAAGAACATTCAGTACTTC
NA,NA,TRBJ2-1,TRBV29-1,CSVVRTNEQFF,TGCAGCGTAGTAAGGACAAATGAGCAGTTCTTC
NA,NA,TRBJ1-1,TRBV28,CASSSDPGTEAFF,TGTGCCAGCAGTTCCGACCCCGGGACAGAAGCTTTCTTT
NA,NA,TRBJ2-2,TRBV18,CASSRSSQPNTGELFF,TGTGCCAGCTCAAGGTCTAGCCAACCGAACACCGGGGAGCTGTTTTTT
TRBD1,few,TRBJ2-6,TRBV7-2,CASSLRGQGTYSGANVLTF,TGTGCCAGCAGTTTAAGGGGACAGGGGACCTACTCTGGGGCCAACGTCCTGACTTTC
NA,NA,TRBJ1-2,TRBV9,CASSPRAGTAVYGYTF,TGTGCCAGCAGCCCGCGTGCCGGGACCGCGGTATATGGCTACACCTTC
NA,once,TRBJ1-3,TRBV29-1,CSAQGFPGNTIYF,TGCAGCGCACAGGGATTTCCTGGAAACACCATATATTTT
NA,NA,TRBJ1-1,TRBV5-1,CASSSRGQVGIEAFF,TGCGCCAGCAGCTCCCGTGGGCAGGTCGGTATTGAAGCTTTCTTT
TRBD1,NA,TRBJ1-1,TRBV5-5,CASSLQGEVLTEAFF,TGTGCCAGCAGCTTGCAGGGGGAGGTCCTCACTGAAGCTTTCTTT
NA,NA,TRBJ2-1,TRBV10-3,CAISESGGGREQFF,TGTGCCATCAGTGAGTCGGGAGGGGGCCGTGAGCAGTTCTTC
NA,NA,TRBJ1-2,TRBV2,CASSENSRGYTF,TGTGCCAGCAGTGAAAACAGTCGGGGCTACACCTTC
TRBD1,NA,TRBJ1-1,TRBV27,CASSLHRGLMDAEAFF,TGTGCCAGCAGTTTACACAGGGGGTTGATGGATGCTGAAGCTTTCTTT
TRBD2,NA,TRBJ2-5,TRBV7-8,CASSLRAASGGKTQYF,TGTGCCAGCAGCTTGCGAGCCGCTAGCGGGGGGAAGACCCAGTACTTC
NA,NA,TRBJ2-3,TRBV14,CASSQDRHRTDTQYF,TGTGCCAGCAGCCAAGATCGCCACCGCACAGATACGCAGTATTTT
NA,NA,TRBJ1-5,TRBV5-1,CASSLDGGGQPQHF,TGCGCCAGCAGCTTGGATGGGGGTGGCCAGCCCCAGCATTTT
TRBD2,NA,TRBJ2-3,TRBV7-2,CASSYSGGKDTQYF,TGTGCCAGCAGCTATAGCGGGGGTAAAGATACGCAGTATTTT